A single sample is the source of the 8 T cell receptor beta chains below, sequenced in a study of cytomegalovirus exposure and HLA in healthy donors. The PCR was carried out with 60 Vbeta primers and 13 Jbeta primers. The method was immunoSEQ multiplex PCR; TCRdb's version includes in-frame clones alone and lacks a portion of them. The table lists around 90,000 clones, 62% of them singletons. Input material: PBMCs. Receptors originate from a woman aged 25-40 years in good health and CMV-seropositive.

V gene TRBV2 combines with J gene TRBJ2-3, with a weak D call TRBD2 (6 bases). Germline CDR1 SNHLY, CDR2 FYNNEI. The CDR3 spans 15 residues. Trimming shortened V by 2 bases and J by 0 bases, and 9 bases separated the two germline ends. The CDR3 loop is CASSEPTRSTDTQYF. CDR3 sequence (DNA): TGTGCCAGCAGTGAACCGACTAGGAGCACAGATACGCAGTATTTT.

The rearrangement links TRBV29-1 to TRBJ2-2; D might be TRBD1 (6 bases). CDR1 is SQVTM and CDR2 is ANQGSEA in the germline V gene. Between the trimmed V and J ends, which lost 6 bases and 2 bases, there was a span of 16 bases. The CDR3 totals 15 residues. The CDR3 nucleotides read TGCAGCGTCCCCCGGACAGCGAGTAACACCGGGGAGCTGTTTTTT. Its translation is CSVPRTASNTGELFF.

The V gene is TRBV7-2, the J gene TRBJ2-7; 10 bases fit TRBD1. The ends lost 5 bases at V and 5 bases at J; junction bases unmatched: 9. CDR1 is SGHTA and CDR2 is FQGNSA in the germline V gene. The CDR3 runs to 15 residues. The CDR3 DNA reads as TGTGCCAGCAGCGGCGACAGGGGGCAGGTTCACGAGCAGTACTTC. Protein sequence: CASSGDRGQVHEQYF. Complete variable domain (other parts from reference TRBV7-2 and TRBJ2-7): GAGVSQSPSNKVTEKGKDVELRCDPISGHTALYWYRQSLGQGLEFLIYFQGNSAPDKSGLPSDRFSAERTGGSVSTLTIQRTQQEDSAVYLCASSGDRGQVHEQYFGPGTRLTVT.

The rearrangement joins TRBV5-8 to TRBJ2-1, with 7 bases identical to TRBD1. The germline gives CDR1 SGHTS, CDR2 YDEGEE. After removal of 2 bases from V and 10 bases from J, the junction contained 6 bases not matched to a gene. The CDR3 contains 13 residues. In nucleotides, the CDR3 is TGTGCCAGCAGCTTACAGGGGCCTAGGGAGCAGTTCTTC. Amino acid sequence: CASSLQGPREQFF. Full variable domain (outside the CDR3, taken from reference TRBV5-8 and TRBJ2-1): EAGVTQSPTHLIKTRGQQATLRCSPISGHTSVYWYQQALGLGLQFLLWYDEGEERNRGNFPPRFSGRQFPNYSSELNVNALELEDSALYLCASSLQGPREQFFGPGTRLTVL.

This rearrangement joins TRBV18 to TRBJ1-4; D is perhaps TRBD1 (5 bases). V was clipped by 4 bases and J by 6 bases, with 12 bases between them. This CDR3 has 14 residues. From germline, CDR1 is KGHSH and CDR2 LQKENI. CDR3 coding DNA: TGTGCCAGCTCACAAGCCGGGGGTTATGAAAAACTGTTTTTT. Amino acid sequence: CASSQAGGYEKLFF. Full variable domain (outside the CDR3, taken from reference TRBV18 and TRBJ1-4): NAGVMQNPRHLVRRRGQEARLRCSPMKGHSHVYWYRQLPEEGLKFMVYLQKENIIDESGMPKERFSAEFPKEGPSILRIQQVVRGDSAAYFCASSQAGGYEKLFFGSGTQLSVL.

CDR3 protein: CASNNWGGSYNEQFF. DNA for the CDR3: TGTGCCAGCAACAACTGGGGGGGTTCCTACAATGAGCAGTTCTTC. The genes are TRBV7-9 and TRBJ2-1; the match to TRBD2 covers 7 bases. With 7 bases clipped from V and 1 base from J, the junction kept 7 bases outside the gene matches. CDR3 size: 15 residues. The V gene's germline CDR1 is SEHNR and CDR2 FQNEAQ (reference sequence).

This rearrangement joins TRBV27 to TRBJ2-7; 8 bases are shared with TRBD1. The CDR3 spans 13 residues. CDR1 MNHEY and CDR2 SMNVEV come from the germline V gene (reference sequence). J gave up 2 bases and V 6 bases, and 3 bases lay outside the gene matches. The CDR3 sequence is CASRETGAYEQYF. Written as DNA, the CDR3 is TGTGCCAGCAGGGAGACAGGGGCCTACGAGCAGTACTTC.

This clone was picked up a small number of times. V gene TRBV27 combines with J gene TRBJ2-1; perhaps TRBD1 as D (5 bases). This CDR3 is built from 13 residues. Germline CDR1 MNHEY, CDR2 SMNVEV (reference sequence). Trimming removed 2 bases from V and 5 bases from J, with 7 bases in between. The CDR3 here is CASSLRGNNEQFF. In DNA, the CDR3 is TGTGCCAGCAGTTTAAGGGGCAACAATGAGCAGTTCTTC.